A selection of T cell receptor beta chains follows, all from one sample in a study of CD8+CD57+ T cells in acquired aplastic anemia. Using its own MiXCR run on the reads, TCRdb lists one record per CDR3 protein. Of tens of thousands of distinct CDR3 sequences listed, around 82% are singletons. Sample: sorted CD4+, CD8+, or CD8+CD57+ T cells (not recorded which) from PBMCs. These receptors were taken from a human donor in good health, serving as a control. The CDR3 runs from the conserved cysteine through the conserved F or W. A D gene is named only where the DNA matches it firmly. Not all rows give a size; the values are once, few, many and, for expanded clones, a class.

V gene: TRBV2; D gene: -; J gene: TRBJ2-3; clone size: once; CDR3 DNA: TGTGCCAGCAGTTCGACTAGAATCACAGATGCGCAGTATTTT; CDR3 protein: CASSSTRITDAQYF
V gene: TRBV29-1; D gene: TRBD1; J gene: TRBJ2-1; clone size: -; CDR3 DNA: TGCAGCGTTGAGACAGGGGACTTCAATGAGCAGTTCTTC; CDR3 protein: CSVETGDFNEQFF
V gene: TRBV25-1; D gene: -; J gene: TRBJ1-2; clone size: -; CDR3 DNA: TGTGCCAGCTGTGAATTAGGGCGGTCAGCTAACTATGGCTACACCTTC; CDR3 protein: CASCELGRSANYGYTF
V gene: TRBV2; D gene: TRBD1; J gene: TRBJ1-2; clone size: -; CDR3 DNA: TGTGCCAGCATCGAACAGGGGGTGGTGGGTGGCTACACCTTC; CDR3 protein: CASIEQGVVGGYTF
V gene: TRBV15; D gene: TRBD1; J gene: TRBJ2-7; clone size: -; CDR3 DNA: TGTGCCACCAGCAGCGGACAGGGCGGGGAGCAGTACTTC; CDR3 protein: CATSSGQGGEQYF
V gene: TRBV7-8; D gene: -; J gene: TRBJ2-7; clone size: -; CDR3 DNA: TGTGCCACCCTGGATACCTACGGGCAGTACTTC; CDR3 protein: CATLDTYGQYF
V gene: TRBV20-1; D gene: -; J gene: TRBJ2-7; clone size: -; CDR3 DNA: TGCAGTGCTAGCCGCGGCAGCTACGAGCAGTACTTC; CDR3 protein: CSASRGSYEQYF
V gene: TRBV2; D gene: TRBD2; J gene: TRBJ2-3; clone size: -; CDR3 DNA: TGTGCCAGCAGTAGCCGGACTAGCGGGGACACGCAGTATTTT; CDR3 protein: CASSSRTSGDTQYF
V gene: TRBV7-9; D gene: -; J gene: TRBJ1-1; clone size: -; CDR3 DNA: TGTGCCAGCAGCGTTTGGGACGGCGGGAACACTGAAGCTTTCTTT; CDR3 protein: CASSVWDGGNTEAFF
V gene: TRBV19; D gene: -; J gene: TRBJ1-1; clone size: once; CDR3 DNA: TGTGCCAGTAGTATAGCCAAGGGCATCGACATGAACACTGAAGCTTTCTTT; CDR3 protein: CASSIAKGIDMNTEAFF
V gene: TRBV10-3; D gene: TRBD1; J gene: TRBJ1-4; clone size: -; CDR3 DNA: TGTGCCATCAGTGAGTCGATTATCGACAGGGATAATGAAAAACTGTTTTTT; CDR3 protein: CAISESIIDRDNEKLFF
V gene: TRBV2; D gene: TRBD1; J gene: TRBJ2-7; clone size: once; CDR3 DNA: TGTGCCAGCAGTGAAGGAGCAGGGGGCAGATACGAGCAGTACTTC; CDR3 protein: CASSEGAGGRYEQYF
V gene: TRBV10-3; D gene: TRBD2; J gene: TRBJ2-3; clone size: -; CDR3 DNA: TGTGCCATGGGGACTAGCAGCACAGATACGCAGTATTTT; CDR3 protein: CAMGTSSTDTQYF
V gene: TRBV6-2/TRBV6-3; D gene: TRBD1; J gene: TRBJ2-1; clone size: -; CDR3 DNA: TGTGCCAGCAGCCGGGGACAGTACTACGATGAGCAGTTCTTC; CDR3 protein: CASSRGQYYDEQFF
V gene: TRBV10-3; D gene: TRBD1; J gene: TRBJ2-7; clone size: once; CDR3 DNA: TGTGCCGCCAGGGGGCCCCACGCCTACGAGCAGTACTTC; CDR3 protein: CAARGPHAYEQYF
V gene: TRBV29-1; D gene: TRBD1; J gene: TRBJ1-2; clone size: -; CDR3 DNA: TGCAGCGTGGAAAAGGGACAGGGATATGGCTACACCTTC; CDR3 protein: CSVEKGQGYGYTF
V gene: TRBV7-3; D gene: TRBD1; J gene: TRBJ1-6; clone size: -; CDR3 DNA: TGTGCCAGCAGCCCAGGGACAGGGGGAAATTCACCCCTCCACTTT; CDR3 protein: CASSPGTGGNSPLHF
V gene: TRBV15; D gene: TRBD1; J gene: TRBJ1-2; clone size: -; CDR3 DNA: TGTGCCACCAGCAGAACAGGGGGAGGCTATGGCTACACCTTC; CDR3 protein: CATSRTGGGYGYTF
V gene: TRBV14; D gene: -; J gene: TRBJ1-3; clone size: -; CDR3 DNA: TGTGCCAGCAGCCAAGATCGGGGGCCCCTCTCTGGAAACACCATATATTTT; CDR3 protein: CASSQDRGPLSGNTIYF
V gene: TRBV7-6; D gene: -; J gene: TRBJ1-5; clone size: -; CDR3 DNA: TGTGCCAGCAGCAGCGCTGGTCAGCCCCAGCATTTT; CDR3 protein: CASSSAGQPQHF
V gene: TRBV19; D gene: -; J gene: TRBJ2-2; clone size: medium-sized; CDR3 DNA: TGTGCCAGTAGTGTCAGACCGAACACCGGGGAGCTGTTTTTT; CDR3 protein: CASSVRPNTGELFF
V gene: TRBV6-1; D gene: -; J gene: TRBJ1-2; clone size: -; CDR3 DNA: TGTGCCAGCAGCCCTGCGCTTGGGACTTCACGGGGCTACACCTTC; CDR3 protein: CASSPALGTSRGYTF
V gene: TRBV15; D gene: -; J gene: TRBJ1-3; clone size: -; CDR3 DNA: TGTGCCACCAGCCCCCTGGGGTACTCTGGAAACACCATATATTTT; CDR3 protein: CATSPLGYSGNTIYF
V gene: TRBV24-1; D gene: -; J gene: TRBJ1-1; clone size: -; CDR3 DNA: TGTGCCACCAGTGATGGTAAAGGAACTGAAGCTTTCTTT; CDR3 protein: CATSDGKGTEAFF
V gene: TRBV29-1; D gene: TRBD1; J gene: TRBJ2-7; clone size: once; CDR3 DNA: TGCAGCGTGGCCGGGACAGGGGAGTCCTACGAGCAGTACTTC; CDR3 protein: CSVAGTGESYEQYF
V gene: TRBV7-8; D gene: -; J gene: TRBJ1-1; clone size: medium-sized; CDR3 DNA: TGTGCCAGCAGCCCCTGGACGGTGAACACTGAAGCTTTCTTT; CDR3 protein: CASSPWTVNTEAFF
V gene: TRBV29-1; D gene: -; J gene: TRBJ1-1; clone size: few; CDR3 DNA: TGCAGCGTTGAAGGAGAGGGCAGCACTGAAGCTTTCTTT; CDR3 protein: CSVEGEGSTEAFF
V gene: TRBV11-1; D gene: -; J gene: TRBJ2-3; clone size: -; CDR3 DNA: TGTGCCAGCAGCTTGGGTAGCGGATTGTGGGGTGTGGATACGCAGTATTTT; CDR3 protein: CASSLGSGLWGVDTQYF
V gene: TRBV2; D gene: TRBD1; J gene: TRBJ2-5; clone size: -; CDR3 DNA: TGTGCCAGCAGAGATAGGACAGGGGCCCAGTACTTC; CDR3 protein: CASRDRTGAQYF
V gene: TRBV15; D gene: TRBD2; J gene: TRBJ2-3; clone size: -; CDR3 DNA: TGTGCCACCAGCAGAGATCGATTGTTCGGCGGGGGGCCATCCGACGATACGCAGTATTTT; CDR3 protein: CATSRDRLFGGGPSDDTQYF
V gene: TRBV20-1; D gene: -; J gene: TRBJ2-3; clone size: -; CDR3 DNA: TGCAGTGGGAAAACAGATACGCAGTATTTT; CDR3 protein: CSGKTDTQYF
V gene: TRBV7-2; D gene: -; J gene: TRBJ2-2; clone size: medium-sized; CDR3 DNA: TGTGCCAGCAATGGCACCGGGGAGCTGTTTTTT; CDR3 protein: CASNGTGELFF
V gene: TRBV2; D gene: -; J gene: TRBJ2-2; clone size: -; CDR3 DNA: TGTGCCAGCAGTGAGGGGGGCACCGGGGAGCTGTTTTTT; CDR3 protein: CASSEGGTGELFF
V gene: TRBV20-1; D gene: -; J gene: TRBJ2-7; clone size: -; CDR3 DNA: TGCAGTGCTAGGAAGCAGGAGTACGAGCAGTACTTC; CDR3 protein: CSARKQEYEQYF
V gene: TRBV20-1; D gene: -; J gene: TRBJ2-7; clone size: few; CDR3 DNA: TGCAGTGCTAGAGATGGAGGATCCTACGAGCAGTACTTC; CDR3 protein: CSARDGGSYEQYF
V gene: TRBV9; D gene: -; J gene: TRBJ1-1; clone size: medium-sized; CDR3 DNA: TGTGCCAGCAGCGGTCCCCTAGGTACTGAAGCTTTCTTT; CDR3 protein: CASSGPLGTEAFF
V gene: TRBV11-2; D gene: TRBD1; J gene: TRBJ2-3; clone size: -; CDR3 DNA: TGTGCCAGCAGCCTCCGGGACAGGTGGACAGATACGCAGTATTTT; CDR3 protein: CASSLRDRWTDTQYF
V gene: TRBV4-3; D gene: -; J gene: TRBJ1-1; clone size: -; CDR3 DNA: TGCGCCAGCAGCCAGGCGTTAGTCACTGAAGCTTTCTTT; CDR3 protein: CASSQALVTEAFF
V gene: TRBV9; D gene: TRBD1; J gene: TRBJ2-7; clone size: -; CDR3 DNA: TGTGCCAGCAGCGCAGGGACAGGGGGCAACGAGCAGTACTTC; CDR3 protein: CASSAGTGGNEQYF
V gene: TRBV25-1; D gene: -; J gene: TRBJ2-7; clone size: -; CDR3 DNA: TGTGCCGGCAGTGGCTTTCGGACGGATTATGGGGACGAGCAGTACTTC; CDR3 protein: CAGSGFRTDYGDEQYF
V gene: TRBV4-3; D gene: TRBD1; J gene: TRBJ1-6; clone size: once; CDR3 DNA: TGCGCCAGCAGCCAAGGTGACAGGGGGCCGTTTAATTCACCCCTCCACTTT; CDR3 protein: CASSQGDRGPFNSPLHF
V gene: TRBV20-1; D gene: -; J gene: TRBJ1-6; clone size: medium-sized; CDR3 DNA: TGCAGTGCCTCGGACAGAAGGAGCTCCTATAATTCACCCCTCCACTTT; CDR3 protein: CSASDRRSSYNSPLHF
V gene: TRBV2; D gene: -; J gene: TRBJ1-6; clone size: -; CDR3 DNA: TGTGCCAGCAGTGAAGTGCAGCCGCCAAATTCACCCCTCCACTTT; CDR3 protein: CASSEVQPPNSPLHF
V gene: TRBV6-2/TRBV6-3; D gene: -; J gene: TRBJ1-2; clone size: -; CDR3 DNA: TGTGCCAGCAGTTTCTACAAGGGGGACCCTTATGGCTACACCTTC; CDR3 protein: CASSFYKGDPYGYTF
V gene: TRBV7-8; D gene: TRBD1; J gene: TRBJ1-2; clone size: once; CDR3 DNA: TGTGCCAGCAGCCGACAGGGTAGCATCTATGGCTACACCTTC; CDR3 protein: CASSRQGSIYGYTF
V gene: TRBV6-5; D gene: -; J gene: TRBJ1-2; clone size: medium-sized; CDR3 DNA: TGTGCCAGCAGTTCCCTGGGGGGGGGTTTAACCTTC; CDR3 protein: CASSSLGGGLTF
V gene: TRBV2; D gene: -; J gene: TRBJ2-3; clone size: -; CDR3 DNA: TGTGCCAGCATTCAACGGAGAGGGGGGGATCAAGATACGCAGTATTTT; CDR3 protein: CASIQRRGGDQDTQYF
V gene: TRBV7-6; D gene: -; J gene: TRBJ1-1; clone size: -; CDR3 DNA: TGTGCCAGCAGCCGCTTTTGGAACACTGAAGCTTTCTTT; CDR3 protein: CASSRFWNTEAFF
V gene: TRBV4-3; D gene: -; J gene: TRBJ1-2; clone size: -; CDR3 DNA: TGCGCCAGCAGCCAAGTAATCCGGGAAATTCCTGTCGGCTACACCTTC; CDR3 protein: CASSQVIREIPVGYTF
V gene: TRBV19; D gene: -; J gene: TRBJ1-2; clone size: -; CDR3 DNA: TGTGCCAGTAGTATTCAGGGTACGGGCTATGGCTACACCTTC; CDR3 protein: CASSIQGTGYGYTF
V gene: TRBV5-6; D gene: TRBD2; J gene: TRBJ2-1; clone size: -; CDR3 DNA: TGTGCCAGCATCTCGGCGGGGGGCCTAAATGAGCAGTTCTTC; CDR3 protein: CASISAGGLNEQFF
V gene: TRBV9; D gene: -; J gene: TRBJ1-6; clone size: -; CDR3 DNA: TGTGCCAGCAGCCCCCACCCAGATGGGGCTAATTCACCCCTCCACTTT; CDR3 protein: CASSPHPDGANSPLHF
V gene: TRBV11-1; D gene: TRBD1; J gene: TRBJ2-7; clone size: -; CDR3 DNA: TGTGCCAGCAGCTTAAACCCGGGACAGGGGGGCGACTACGAGCAGTACTTC; CDR3 protein: CASSLNPGQGGDYEQYF